This T cell receptor (beta chain) was captured by sequencing in a study of blood T cell repertoires in COVID-19. The data were produced by immunoSEQ multiplex PCR, yet TCRdb's version contains in-frame clones alone and is incomplete. Counted here are 290,000 or so clones, nearly 90% occurring once; the ten biggest clones make up approximately 4%. The length of the CDR3 is 11 residues. Deletions cut 9 bases from V and 4 bases from J, with 9 bases between. Germline V gene lookup returns CDR1 LNHDA and CDR2 SQIVND (reference sequence). This clone was detected a few times. The TCR was taken from a woman between 18 and 29 years old with acute COVID-19. The chain carries TRBV19 and TRBJ1-1; D remains ambiguous. Sequences were obtained from PBMCs or T cells enriched from blood (not recorded which). The chain's CDR3 is CASQISTEAFF. DNA of the CDR3: TGTGCCAGCCAGATATCCACTGAAGCTTTCTTT.